The entry below describes one TCR beta chain. Its antigen is as yet unknown. The record originates from a study of cytomegalovirus exposure and HLA in healthy donors. Study-wide results and caveats: V- and J-gene trimming of TCR beta was linked (in a later analysis) to a missense DCLRE1C variant.

Between the trimmed V and J ends, which lost 4 bases and 0 bases, there was a span of 12 bases. The CDR3 contains 15 residues. Germline V gene sequence: CDR1 PRHDT, CDR2 FYEKMQ (reference sequence). The PCR made use of 60 Vbeta and 13 Jbeta primers. Produced via immunoSEQ multiplex PCR; TCRdb's table is partial and in-frame only. The table shows about 130,000 clones, with less than 80% occurring only once. The specimen was PBMCs. The chain joins TRBV13 to TRBJ1-1; D not certain. The receptor was isolated from a man in his thirties or forties in good health and CMV-seronegative. CDR3: CASSYAGYLNTEAFF. The CDR3 DNA sequence: TGTGCCAGCAGCTACGCAGGTTACTTGAACACTGAAGCTTTCTTT.